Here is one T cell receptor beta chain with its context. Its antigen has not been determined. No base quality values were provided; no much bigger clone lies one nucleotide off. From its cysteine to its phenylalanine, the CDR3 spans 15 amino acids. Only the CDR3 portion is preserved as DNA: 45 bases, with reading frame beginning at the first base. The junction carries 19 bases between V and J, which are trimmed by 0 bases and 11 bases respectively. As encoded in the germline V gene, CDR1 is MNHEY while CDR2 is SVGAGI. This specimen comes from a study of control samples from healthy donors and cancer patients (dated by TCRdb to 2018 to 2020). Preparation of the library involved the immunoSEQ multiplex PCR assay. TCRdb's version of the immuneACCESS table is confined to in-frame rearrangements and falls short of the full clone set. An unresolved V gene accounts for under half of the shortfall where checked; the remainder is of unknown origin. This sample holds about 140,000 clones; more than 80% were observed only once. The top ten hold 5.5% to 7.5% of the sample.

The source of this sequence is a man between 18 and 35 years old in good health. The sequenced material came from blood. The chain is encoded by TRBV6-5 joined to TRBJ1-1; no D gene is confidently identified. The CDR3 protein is CASSYSTRISTAAFF. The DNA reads TGTGCCAGCAGTTACTCAACACGGATATCGACGGCCGCTTTCTTT.